The source of this T cell receptor (beta chain) is a study of blood T cells in healthy people across ages. Overall study results and limits: A strong correlation was seen between TCR beta diversity and naive T cell percentage.

CDR3 length: 16 residues. Trimming left V 5 bases short and J 0 bases short, with 16 bases between. In this sample, this clonotype turned up a few times. What it recognizes is unknown. Combining a sample-barcoded 5' primer with a J-beta primer mix, a second PCR ran for 7 to 11 cycles. A tag from a template-switch adaptor with 12 random nucleotides marked each cDNA molecule. TCRdb used MiXCR to reprocess the 5' RACE reads, holding one entry per CDR3 protein. The repertoire holds approximately 1,000,000 distinct CDR3 sequences, with 35% to 40% as singletons. This chain joins TRBV12-3 or TRBV12-4 and TRBJ1-2, with D tentatively TRBD1 (6 bases). Material: blood. The clonotype was recovered from a man aged 18 to 30 in good health. The CDR3 reads CASSRTGRGSNYGYTF. Written as DNA, the CDR3 is TGTGCCAGCAGTCGCACAGGGAGGGGGTCTAACTATGGCTACACCTTC.